This T cell receptor (beta chain) is drawn from a study of T cell responses to AZD1222 COVID-19 vaccine. The CDR3 consists of 12 residues. TCRdb's table, derived via immunoSEQ multiplex PCR, lists solely in-frame clones and lacks some. Here the sample spans 120,000 to 150,000 clones, roughly 91% being singletons. This clone showed up just once. At one of its ends the junction is not consistent with the germline gene, which may arise from a read error. Sequenced here: peripheral blood, sampled on day 0 of AZD1222 vaccination. The rearrangement joins TRBV12-3 or TRBV12-4 to TRBJ1-1; tentative D call: TRBD1 (6 bases). The sequence came from an adult in good health. CDR3 protein: CTSSLGRGEAFF. The DNA for the CDR3 is TGTACCAGCAGTCTCGGCAGGGGTGAAGCTTTCTTT.